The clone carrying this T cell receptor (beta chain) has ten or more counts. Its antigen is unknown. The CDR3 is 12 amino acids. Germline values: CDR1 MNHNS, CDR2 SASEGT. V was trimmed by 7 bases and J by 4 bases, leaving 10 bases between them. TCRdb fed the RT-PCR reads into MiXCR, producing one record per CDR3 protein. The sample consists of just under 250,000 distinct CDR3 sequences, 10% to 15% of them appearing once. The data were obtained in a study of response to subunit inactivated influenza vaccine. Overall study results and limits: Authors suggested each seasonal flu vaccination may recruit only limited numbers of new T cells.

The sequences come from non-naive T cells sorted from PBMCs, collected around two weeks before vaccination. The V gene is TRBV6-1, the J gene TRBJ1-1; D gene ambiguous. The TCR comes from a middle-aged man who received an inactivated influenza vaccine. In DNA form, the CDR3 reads TGTGCCAGCAACAAGGGAAGCACTGAAGCTTTCTTT. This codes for CASNKGSTEAFF.